This T cell receptor (beta chain) is drawn from a study of regulatory T cells in long-lasting Graves disease. Described time point: persistent/refractory GD, antithyroid drugs over 5 years with positive TRAb. After RNA was extracted from PBMCs, the TCR library was made from it. Into tubes containing EDTA, roughly 8.8 milliliters of peripheral blood were drawn. Study observations and caveats: Whereas 966 public clonotypes were shared by new patients, persistent patients shared more, at about 2,500. Reduced TCR diversity was observed in persistent Graves' patients versus newly diagnosed patients.

Building of the TCR beta libraries involved iRepertoire HTBI primers and Arm-PCR of CDR3 regions. TCRdb ran MiXCR on the multiplex PCR reads and lists one entry per CDR3 protein. Among roughly 450,000 distinct CDR3 sequences listed, approximately 22% were seen once. In this sample, this clonotype turned up a few times. Its antigen is not identified. The receptor was isolated from a female donor with Graves disease. The sample was peripheral blood mononuclear cells (PBMCs), taken when the disease was refractory, from a patient treated with antithyroid drugs.

This chain's CDR3 is CSAIWQSNQPQHF. The CDR3 region has the DNA TGCAGTGCTATTTGGCAGTCCAATCAGCCCCAGCATTTT. The chain uses TRBV20-1 and TRBJ1-5; D unclear. The V and J ends lost 4 bases and 3 bases respectively, with 10 bases between them. Germline V gene lookup returns CDR1 DFQATT and CDR2 SNEGSKA (reference sequence). CDR3 length equals 13 residues.